The sequence of this T cell receptor (beta chain) was determined in a study of human T cells and chemical hapten exposure. Time point noted: patch test 3, about 24 weeks after DPC sensitization. The treatment was: therapeutic diphenylcyclopropenone sensitization with weekly scalp DPC. Study processing details: Per sample, the median was around 100,000 TCRs, with values from around 25,000 to 690,000. Via MiXCR, TCRdb re-called the RACE reads, giving one row per CDR3 protein. In this record, the V and J calls reflect TCRdb's handling and not the investigators' own analysis. This table has 27,000 or so distinct CDR3 sequences, more than 5% appearing once. V lost 6 bases to trimming and J lost 12 bases, with 17 bases between them. CDR1 and CDR2 (germline): MNHEY, SVGAGI. The CDR3 contains 12 residues. This clonotype was detected ten times or more.

The starting material was whole blood, obtained in connection with sensitization to the hapten diphenylcyclopropenone (DPC). The gene calls are TRBV6-5 and TRBJ1-1; D gene ambiguous. The source of this sequence is a man aged 25-40 years with alopecia areata. Some clones in this sample may be carry-over from other donors' samples. The DNA of the CDR3 is TGTGCCAGCAGCCCCAGTGCACAGTGGACTTTCTTT. It yields the protein CASSPSAQWTFF.